The 21 T cell receptor beta chains below come from one sample, sequenced in a study of T cell changes during pregnancy in multiple sclerosis. Libraries were prepared by immunoSEQ multiplex PCR; TCRdb keeps only in-frame clonotypes and omits some of them. Of about 34,000 clones in the sample, less than 95% were seen once. Specimen: CD8+ T cells from peripheral blood mononuclear cells, collected in the second trimester of pregnancy. Receptors originate from a female donor with multiple sclerosis, enrolled in a pregnancy study.

The rearrangement uses TRBV19 and TRBJ1-1, with a possible D match to TRBD1 (6 bases). Germline assignment: CDR1 LNHDA and CDR2 SQIVND (reference sequence). The V end lost 4 bases, the J end lost 1 base, and 10 bases lay between the germline ends. CDR3 length: 14 amino acids. The CDR3 spells CASSSNRENTEAFF. CDR3 bases: TGTGCCAGTAGTAGTAACAGGGAGAACACTGAAGCTTTCTTT.

The chain couples TRBV4-1 to TRBJ2-1; possibly TRBD2 for D (5 bases). With 0 bases removed from V and 7 bases from J, the gap between germline ends came to 7 bases. The CDR3 is 13 residues long. Germline loops: CDR1 MGHRA, CDR2 YSYEKL. This chain's CDR3 is CASSQDSGNEQFF. CDR3 DNA sequence: TGCGCCAGCAGCCAAGATTCGGGGAATGAGCAGTTCTTC.

The chain carries TRBV19 and TRBJ2-5, with 9 bases aligning to TRBD2. CDR1 is LNHDA and CDR2 is SQIVND in the germline V gene (reference sequence). V lost 2 bases to trimming and J lost 3 bases; unmatched junction nucleotides: 10. CDR3 size: 17 residues. CDR3 loop: CASSIPTLAGMEETQYF. The CDR3 coding sequence is TGTGCCAGTAGTATACCAACCCTAGCGGGAATGGAAGAGACCCAGTACTTC.

The gene calls are TRBV5-6 and TRBJ2-2; D is perhaps TRBD2 (6 bases). The V and J ends lost 3 bases and 6 bases respectively, with 9 bases between them. The CDR3 has 13 amino acids. CDR1 is SGHDT and CDR2 is YYEEEE in the germline V gene. The CDR3 here is CASSWDLAGELFF. CDR3 sequence (DNA): TGTGCCAGCAGCTGGGACTTGGCCGGGGAGCTGTTTTTT.

V usage is TRBV23-1 and J usage is TRBJ2-7; TRBD1 matches at 12 bases. TRBV23-1 is an ORF for which the function is uncertain. J gave up 1 base and V 6 bases, and 10 bases lay outside the gene matches. This CDR3 is 17 amino acids long. The CDR3 spells CASRGTGGAGSSYEQYF. For the CDR3, the DNA is TGCGCCAGCAGAGGGACAGGGGGCGCGGGAAGTTCCTACGAGCAGTACTTC.

The CDR3 DNA is TGTGCCAGCAGTATAGGGAAGCTAGGGGACAATGAGCAGTTCTTC. It yields the protein CASSIGKLGDNEQFF. The chain is built from TRBV28 and TRBJ2-1; D is perhaps TRBD1 (5 bases). This CDR3 comprises 15 residues. Trimming pared 5 bases from V and 5 bases from J, leaving 16 bases between. Germline CDR1 MDHEN, CDR2 SYDVKM.

V is TRBV27 and J is TRBJ2-5; 8 bases line up with TRBD1. CDR1 is MNHEY, CDR2 SMNVEV, per germline (reference sequence). The trim removed 0 bases at V and 5 bases at J, leaving 8 bases unmatched. This CDR3 is 16 amino acids long. CDR3 nucleotide sequence: TGTGCCAGCAGTTTATCGGAGCAGGGGGCGTTTGAGACCCAGTACTTC. Encoded protein: CASSLSEQGAFETQYF.

V and J are TRBV19 and TRBJ1-2; 11 positions match TRBD1. CDR1 is LNHDA and CDR2 is SQIVND in the germline V gene (reference sequence). The CDR3 contains 18 residues. J lost 2 bases, V lost 2 bases, and 10 bases had no gene match. DNA of the CDR3: TGTGCCAGTAGTATAAGGATACAGGACAGGGGGCAGAACTATGGCTACACCTTC. This sequence encodes CASSIRIQDRGQNYGYTF.

V and J are TRBV10-1 and TRBJ2-7; TRBD1 might be the D (6 bases). With 6 bases removed from V and 0 bases from J, the gap between germline ends came to 12 bases. The germline gives CDR1 WNHNN, CDR2 SYGVQD (reference sequence). The CDR3 has 14 residues. The DNA of the CDR3 is TGCGCCAGCAGAGGATCAGGGGCCTCCTACGAGCAGTACTTC. The encoded protein is CASRGSGASYEQYF.

V usage is TRBV10-3 and J usage is TRBJ2-5, with TRBD1 as a possible D gene (6 bases). Germline V CDR1 and CDR2: ENHRY, SYGVKD. The CDR3 loop spans 15 amino acids. V lost 3 bases, J lost 6 bases, and 17 bases lay in between. The CDR3 sequence is CAISEGMGARKTQYF. In nucleotides, the CDR3 is TGTGCCATCAGTGAAGGTATGGGGGCAAGGAAGACCCAGTACTTC.

The chain recombines TRBV27 with TRBJ2-1, with D tentatively TRBD1 (7 bases). Per germline, CDR1 MNHEY and CDR2 SMNVEV (reference sequence). This CDR3 contains 15 residues. V lost 7 bases to trimming and J lost 7 bases, with 20 bases between them. CDR3 nucleotides: TGTGCCAGCAAGAACCCGGCAGGGGGGTTTAATGAGCAGTTCTTC. It specifies CASKNPAGGFNEQFF.

This chain's CDR3 is CASGLVTSGTSGYNEQFF. CDR3 coding DNA: TGTGCTAGTGGTTTGGTGACTAGCGGGACCTCCGGGTACAATGAGCAGTTCTTC. The chain combines TRBV12-5 with TRBJ2-1; 11 nucleotides align to TRBD2. The CDR3 loop spans 18 amino acids. Germline CDR1 and CDR2: LGHNT and FRNRAP. The J segment lost 4 bases and the V segment lost 0 bases, leaving 8 bases of the junction unmatched.

The chain links TRBV9 to TRBJ2-1; a possible D gene is TRBD1 (5 bases). The germline V gene has CDR1 SGDLS and CDR2 YYNGEE. This CDR3 is 14 amino acids long. V lost 4 bases to trimming and J lost 6 bases, with 14 bases between them. The CDR3: CASSPVDTPNEQFF. In DNA form, the CDR3 reads TGTGCCAGCAGCCCAGTGGACACCCCCAATGAGCAGTTCTTC. The full variable domain, in which reference TRBV9 and TRBJ2-1 provide the parts outside the CDR3, is DSGVTQTPKHLITATGQRVTLRCSPRSGDLSVYWYQQSLDQGLQFLIQYYNGEERAKGNILERFSAQQFPDLHSELNLSSLELGDSALYFCASSPVDTPNEQFFGPGTRLTVL.

This clone occurred a few times. DNA of the CDR3: TGTGCCAGCAGTGAGTGGGGACAGGGGTCGATTGAAGCTTTCTTT. Encoded protein: CASSEWGQGSIEAFF. V is TRBV2 and J is TRBJ1-1; TRBD1 agrees at 10 bases. The CDR3 is 15 residues long. The ends lost 3 bases at V and 7 bases at J; junction bases unmatched: 8. Germline CDR1 is SNHLY and CDR2 is FYNNEI.

V gene TRBV9 combines with J gene TRBJ2-6, with D hard to call. V lost 4 bases and J lost 1, with 3 bases in between. CDR1 and CDR2 from the germline V gene are SGDLS and YYNGEE. The length of the CDR3 is 13 residues. The CDR3 DNA follows: TGTGCCAGCAGCCCTTCTGGGGCCAACGTCCTGACTTTC. As protein: CASSPSGANVLTF. The full variable domain, rest sourced from reference TRBV9 and TRBJ2-6, is DSGVTQTPKHLITATGQRVTLRCSPRSGDLSVYWYQQSLDQGLQFLIQYYNGEERAKGNILERFSAQQFPDLHSELNLSSLELGDSALYFCASSPSGANVLTFGAGSRLTVL.

The chain combines TRBV29-1 with TRBJ2-1; TRBD2 agrees at 11 bases. From germline, CDR1 is SQVTM and CDR2 ANQGSEA. J lost 1 base, V lost 5 bases, and 4 bases had no gene match. The CDR3 has 15 residues. CDR3: CSVRSSGRSYNEQFF. The CDR3 nucleotides are TGCAGCGTTCGATCTAGCGGGAGGTCCTACAATGAGCAGTTCTTC.

The chain carries TRBV5-6 and TRBJ1-2, with 11 nucleotides matching TRBD1. The CDR3 loop spans 17 amino acids. Germline V CDR1 and CDR2: SGHDT, YYEEEE. J gave up 1 base and V 2 bases, and 7 bases lay outside the gene matches. The chain's CDR3 is CASSFGTGGLYNYGYTF. DNA of the CDR3: TGTGCCAGCAGCTTCGGGACAGGGGGTTTATATAACTATGGCTACACCTTC.

The chain links TRBV7-9 to TRBJ2-1, with 12 bases identical to TRBD2. Germline V gives CDR1 SEHNR, CDR2 FQNEAQ (reference sequence). The junction had 9 bases not matched to a gene; V was cut back by 1 base and J by 8 bases. This CDR3 spans 17 amino acids. CDR3 in amino acids: CASSLGWTSGKGDEQFF. CDR3 DNA sequence: TGTGCCAGCAGCTTAGGTTGGACTAGCGGGAAGGGCGATGAGCAGTTCTTC.

A single count supports this clone. This rearrangement joins TRBV6-1 to TRBJ2-7, with D unresolved. This CDR3 contains 15 residues. CDR1 is MNHNS and CDR2 is SASEGT in the germline V gene. V was pared by 1 base and J by 0 bases, with 10 bases between. This chain's CDR3 is CASSEVVRSSYEQYF. CDR3 sequence (DNA): TGTGCCAGCAGTGAAGTGGTGCGGAGCTCCTACGAGCAGTACTTC.

The chain combines TRBV7-9 with TRBJ2-3; TRBD2 matches at 13 bases. CDR1 and CDR2 from the germline V gene are SEHNR and FQNEAQ (reference sequence). Losses at the gene ends were 4 bases for V and 0 bases for J; bases not matched to a gene: 4. The CDR3 is 17 residues long. The CDR3 is CASSSWGLAGSTDTQYF. CDR3 DNA sequence: TGTGCCAGCAGCTCCTGGGGACTAGCGGGGAGCACAGATACGCAGTATTTT.

The chain is built from TRBV7-2 and TRBJ2-1; D may be TRBD1 (6 bases). Germline assignment: CDR1 SGHTA and CDR2 FQGNSA. V gave up 5 bases and J gave up 6 bases, with 8 bases separating them. CDR3 length: 12 amino acids. This CDR3 is CASSLQGNEQFF. CDR3 coding DNA: TGTGCCAGCAGCCTACAGGGCAATGAGCAGTTCTTC.